This TCR beta chain came from a study of response to subunit inactivated influenza vaccine. TCRdb reprocessed the RT-PCR reads via MiXCR and lists one record per CDR3 protein. The sample records roughly 670,000 distinct CDR3 sequences, approximately 15% being singletons. This clonotype was seen many times. CDR3 size: 15 residues. CDR1 is SGDLS, CDR2 YYNGEE, per germline. Trimming shortened V by 0 bases and J by 1 base, and 9 bases separated the two germline ends. This TCR was recovered from a man between 45 and 60 years old who received an inactivated influenza vaccine. The chain employs TRBV9 and TRBJ2-3; possibly TRBD1 for D (6 bases). The source material was PBMCs from blood, sampled 14 days before vaccination. The CDR3 DNA follows: TGTGCCAGCAGCGTAGCAGGGGTGGGCACAGATACGCAGTATTTT. It translates to CASSVAGVGTDTQYF.